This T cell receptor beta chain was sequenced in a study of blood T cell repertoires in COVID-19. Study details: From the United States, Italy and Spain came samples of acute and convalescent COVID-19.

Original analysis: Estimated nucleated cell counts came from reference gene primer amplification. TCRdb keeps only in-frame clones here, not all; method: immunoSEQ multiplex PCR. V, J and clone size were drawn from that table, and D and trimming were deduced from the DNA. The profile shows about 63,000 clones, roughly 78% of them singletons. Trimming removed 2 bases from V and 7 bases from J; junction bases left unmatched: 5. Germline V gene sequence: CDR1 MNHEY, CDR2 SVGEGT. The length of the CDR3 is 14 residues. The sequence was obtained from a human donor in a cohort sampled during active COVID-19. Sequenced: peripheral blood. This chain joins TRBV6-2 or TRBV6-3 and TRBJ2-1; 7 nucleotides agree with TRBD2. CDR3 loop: CASSYRGSWNEQFF. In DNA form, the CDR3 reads TGTGCCAGCAGTTACCGCGGGAGCTGGAATGAGCAGTTCTTC.